One and the same sample provided the 19 T cell receptor beta chains below, sequenced in a study of tumor and adjacent non-tumor tissue in lung cancer. Three rounds of nested PCR, following a modified ARM-PCR protocol, produced the TCRbeta library. MiXCR, applied by TCRdb to the multiplex PCR reads, yields one record per CDR3 protein. The sample includes under 100,000 distinct CDR3 sequences, about two thirds seen only once; the top ten take roughly 12%. RNA was extracted from bulk tissue without any cell sorting. The sequencing sample was made of lung tumor tissue. These receptors were taken from a woman aged 70-85 years with non-small cell lung cancer.

With regard to this clonotype: One end of the junction varies from germline; a read error may be responsible. This chain uses TRBV5-4 with TRBJ1-4; 9 bases are shared with TRBD1. The CDR3 is 16 residues long. Per germline, CDR1 SGHNT and CDR2 YYREEE (reference sequence). In nucleotides, the CDR3 is TGTGTCAGCAGCTTAAGGGCGGGACAGGGAGGTGAAAAACTGTTTTTT. Translated, it gives CVSSLRAGQGGEKLFF.

This clonotype has a count of ten or more. This chain uses TRBV2 with TRBJ2-2, with 7 bases lining up with TRBD2. This CDR3 contains 15 residues. The ends lost 7 bases at V and 6 bases at J; junction bases unmatched: 11. Germline assignment: CDR1 SNHLY and CDR2 FYNNEI. In nucleotides, the CDR3 is TGTGCCAGCACACTCACTAGCGCTGGCGCCGGGGAGCTGTTTTTT. Its translation is CASTLTSAGAGELFF.

This clonotype turned up a few times. A read error may be the cause here, since a much bigger clone is one base away. The chain combines TRBV12-3 or TRBV12-4 with TRBJ2-7; 8 nucleotides align to TRBD2. The CDR3 runs to 14 residues. CDR3 in amino acids: CVSSSFSGTYEQYF. Here the CDR3 DNA reads TGTGTCAGCAGTTCCTTTAGCGGGACCTACGAGCAGTACTTC.

A word on this clonotype: An end of the junction differs from the germline gene, which may be a read error. V usage is TRBV5-1 and J usage is TRBJ2-5; D unresolved. This CDR3 is built from 14 residues. Germline V gene sequence: CDR1 SGHRS, CDR2 YFSETQ. CDR3 bases: TGCGCCAGCAGCTTGGGTCAGAGTCAAGAGACCCAATACTTC. Translated, it gives CASSLGQSQETQYF.

In the case of this clonotype: The junction and the germline gene differ at one end; a read error may be behind it. CDR3: CPSSLPTLKVGNTEAFF. The CDR3, as DNA: TGTCCCAGCAGTCTCCCCACCCTCAAAGTCGGGAATACTGAAGCTTTCTTT. The J gene is TRBJ1-1, the V gene TRBV6-2 or TRBV6-3; D remains ambiguous. The length of the CDR3 is 17 residues. CDR1 is MNHEY, CDR2 SVGEGT, per germline.

The V and J genes are TRBV10-1 and TRBJ1-1, with D maybe TRBD1 (6 bases). Trimming took off 5 bases at V and 4 bases at J, with 29 bases between the two ends. The CDR3 sequence is 19 residues long. Per the germline V gene, CDR1 is WNHNN and CDR2 is SYGVQD (reference sequence). CDR3 loop: CASSPTQVGGPVMSTEAFF. Here the CDR3 DNA reads TGCGCCAGCAGTCCCACCCAGGTTGGGGGGCCAGTGATGAGCACTGAAGCTTTCTTT.

To note about this clonotype: In this CDR3 the conserved last residue, phenylalanine or tryptophan, is missing, so a read error is likely. It is unclear where the CDR3 begins or ends on the DNA, so no DNA is shown, and the CDR3 is as TCRdb lists it. The rearrangement uses TRBV5-5 and TRBJ1-5; the D segment call TRBD1 is taken from the table without a DNA check. The CDR3 region is 15 residues in length, termini included. Germline CDR1 SGHKS, CDR2 YYEKEE (reference sequence). The CDR3 protein is CASTPGDHSNQPRHL.

Points on this clonotype: Without the conserved terminal phenylalanine or tryptophan, this CDR3 likely stems from a read error. The gene calls are TRBV7-3 and TRBJ2-1; no definite D call. Trimming cost V 5 bases and J 2 bases, with 16 bases left between them. Germline values: CDR1 SGHTA, CDR2 FQGTGA. The CDR3 is 16 amino acids. CDR3 in DNA: TGTGCCAGCAGCAGTAACCTGGGATCCCCCTACAATGAGCAGTTCTCC. As protein: CASSSNLGSPYNEQFS.

With respect to this clonotype: Relative to the germline gene, one junction end is altered; a read error may explain this. The chain has TRBV7-3 and TRBJ2-2, with 7 bases matching TRBD2. Germline V lookup: CDR1 SGHTA, CDR2 FQGTGA. The CDR3 consists of 17 residues. The CDR3 DNA reads as TGTGCCAGCAGCCTAACCCATAGCGGGCGGAACACCGGGGAGCTGTTTTTT. Its protein product is CASSLTHSGRNTGELFF.

To note about this clonotype: Germline is not matched at one junction end, which may reflect a read error. The chain's CDR3 is CATLDRGVAYEQYF. The CDR3 DNA is TGTGCCACCCTCGACAGAGGGGTGGCCTACGAGCAATACTTC. V is TRBV28 and J is TRBJ2-7, with D tentatively TRBD1 or TRBD2 (5 bases each). Per germline, CDR1 MDHEN and CDR2 SYDVKM. The CDR3 runs to 14 residues. The entire variable domain, with the rest obtained from reference TRBV28 and TRBJ2-7, is as follows: DVKVTQSSRYLVKRTGEKVFLECVQDMDHENMFWYRQDPGLGLRLIYFSYDVKMKEKGDIPEGYSVSREKKERFSLILESASTNQTSMYLCATLDRGVAYEQYFGPGTRLTVT.

This clonotype was detected many times. The V call is TRBV20-1, the J call TRBJ2-1; 8 nucleotides align to TRBD2. CDR1 is DFQATT, CDR2 SNEGSKA, per germline (reference sequence). With V trimmed by 6 bases and J by 7 bases, 8 bases remained unmatched. CDR3 size: 13 residues. This CDR3 reads CSALPGTRNEQFF. The CDR3 coding sequence is TGCAGTGCCCTTCCCGGGACTAGAAATGAGCAGTTCTTC.

About this clonotype itself: An end of the junction differs from the germline gene, which may be a read error. The CDR3 region has the DNA TGCGCCAGCAGTTTCCCGACTAGCGGTACCTACGAGAAGTACTTC. Amino acid sequence: CASSFPTSGTYEKYF. The chain uses TRBV5-1 and TRBJ2-7; 9 bases agree with TRBD2. CDR1 is SGHRS and CDR2 is YFSETQ in the germline V gene. The CDR3 totals 15 residues. Together with reference TRBV5-1 and TRBJ2-7, the CDR3 gives the full variable domain: KAGVTQTPRYLIKTRGQQVTLSCSPISGHRSVSWYQQTPGQGLQFLFEYFSETQRNKGNFPGRFSGRQFSNSRSEMNVSTLELGDSALYLCASSFPTSGTYEKYFGPGTRLTVT.

The sample holds many counts of this clonotype. This chain joins TRBV6-2 or TRBV6-3 and TRBJ2-7; 11 nucleotides match TRBD2. The germline CDR1 and CDR2 sequences are MNHEY and SVGEGT. The CDR3 sequence is 18 residues long. V was clipped by 6 bases and J by 3 bases; unmatched bases: 16. The chain's CDR3 is CASSPGGTSGRSFYEQYF. The CDR3, as DNA: TGTGCCAGCAGCCCTGGGGGCACTAGCGGGAGATCGTTCTACGAGCAGTACTTC.

The CDR3: CASSSPGGTQYF. CDR3 DNA sequence: TGTGCCAGCAGCTCCCCCGGGGGTACGCAGTATTTT. The J gene is TRBJ2-3, the V gene TRBV7-2, with D perhaps TRBD2 (6 bases). V was trimmed by 4 bases and J by 8 bases, leaving 10 bases between them. In germline, CDR1 is SGHTA, CDR2 FQGNSA. This CDR3 spans 12 amino acids.

By proportion, this clonotype is medium-sized (0.01 to 0.1%). The chain combines TRBV6-5 with TRBJ2-3; D is perhaps TRBD1 or TRBD2 (5 bases each). V lost 4 bases and J lost 4, with 9 bases in between. CDR1 and CDR2 (germline): MNHEY, SVGAGI. CDR3 length: 13 residues. The DNA for the CDR3 is TGTGCCAGCAGTTGGGGGTTCTCAGATACGCAGTATTTT. This codes for CASSWGFSDTQYF.

To note about this clonotype: The junction shows a germline mismatch at one end, possibly a read error. The chain employs TRBV28 and TRBJ2-7; weak D call: TRBD2 (6 bases). The CDR3 spans 15 residues. Germline V gene data show CDR1 as MDHEN and CDR2 as SYDVKM. CDR3 in DNA: TGTGCCAGCAGAAACATAGAGGGAGGAGCGAGGGAGCAGTATTTC. This codes for CASRNIEGGAREQYF.

In this sample, this clonotype turned up many times. The J gene is TRBJ2-7, the V gene TRBV2; 11 bases align to TRBD2. The length of the CDR3 is 15 residues. Germline trimming cut 6 bases from V and 2 bases from J; bases unmatched to any gene: 6. The germline V gene has CDR1 SNHLY and CDR2 FYNNEI. Here the CDR3 reads CASSETSGDPYEQYF. DNA for the CDR3: TGTGCCAGCAGCGAGACTAGCGGGGACCCCTACGAGCAGTACTTC.

In its sample, this clonotype was seen once. A read error may produce the germline difference seen at one junction end. The chain is built from TRBV6-2 or TRBV6-3 and TRBJ2-1, with D unclear. Germline CDR1 is MNHEY and CDR2 is SVGEGT. The CDR3 spans 14 residues. The CDR3 coding sequence is TGTGTCAGCAGTTATTATGGCGGCAATAATGAGCAGTTCTTC. This translates into CVSSYYGGNNEQFF.

Note on this clonotype: Given a much more abundant clone one base away, this may be a read error. This chain joins TRBV11-2 and TRBJ2-3, with D perhaps assigned TRBD1 or TRBD2 (5 bases each). The CDR3 covers 18 residues. Trimming stripped 3 bases from V and 5 bases from J, with 24 bases between. The germline gives CDR1 SGHAT, CDR2 FQNNGV. The CDR3: CASSFGRIGTSLGDTQYF. CDR3 sequence (DNA): TGTGCCAGCAGCTTTGGGCGTATCGGGACGAGCCTGGGAGATACGCAGTATTTT.